This TCR beta chain was captured in a study of blood T cell repertoires in COVID-19. Study at large: Specimens from acute and convalescent COVID-19 originated in the United States, Italy and Spain. The cDNA or gDNA used as material had been derived from T cells, B-cell-depleted T cells, or PBMCs.

In the study's own analysis: Estimation of nucleated cell counts was performed using reference gene primer amplification. Assay: immunoSEQ multiplex PCR; the TCRdb copy retains only in-frame clones and omits some. V and J calls and clone size are as listed in that table; D and trimming were resolved from the DNA. The sample lists some 150,000 clones; about 80% were seen once. Trimming shortened V by 3 bases and J by 0 bases, and 10 bases separated the two germline ends. The CDR3 consists of 14 residues. CDR1 and CDR2 from the germline V gene are SGHRS and YFSETQ. The clonotype originates from a human donor in a cohort sampled during active COVID-19. The chain couples TRBV5-1 to TRBJ2-7; D is undetermined. The specimen was peripheral blood. CDR3 in DNA: TGCGCCAGCAGCTCGTTGGCGGACTCCTACGAGCAGTACTTC. Protein sequence: CASSSLADSYEQYF.